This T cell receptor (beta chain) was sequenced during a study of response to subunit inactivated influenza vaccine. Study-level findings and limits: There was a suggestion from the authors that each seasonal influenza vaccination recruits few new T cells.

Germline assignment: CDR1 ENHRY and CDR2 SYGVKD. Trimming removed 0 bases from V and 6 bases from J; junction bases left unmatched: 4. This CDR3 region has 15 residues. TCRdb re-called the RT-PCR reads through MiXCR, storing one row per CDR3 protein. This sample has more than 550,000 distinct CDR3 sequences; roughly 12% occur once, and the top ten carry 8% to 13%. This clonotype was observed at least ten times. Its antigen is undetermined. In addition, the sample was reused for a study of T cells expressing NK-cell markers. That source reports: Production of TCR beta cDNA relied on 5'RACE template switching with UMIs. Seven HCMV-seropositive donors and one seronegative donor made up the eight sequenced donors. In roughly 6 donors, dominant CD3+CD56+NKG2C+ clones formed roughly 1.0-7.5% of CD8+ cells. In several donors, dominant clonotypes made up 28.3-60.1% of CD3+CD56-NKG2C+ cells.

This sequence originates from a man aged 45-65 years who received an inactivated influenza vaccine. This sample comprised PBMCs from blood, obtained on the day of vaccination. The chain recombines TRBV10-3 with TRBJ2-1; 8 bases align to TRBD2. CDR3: CAISESGTRFNEQFF. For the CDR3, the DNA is TGTGCCATCAGTGAGTCCGGGACTAGATTCAATGAGCAGTTCTTC.